Listed below are T cell receptor beta chains from one sample, sequenced in a study of naive and memory T cell subsets. TCRdb recomputed calls from the UMI-ligation and nested PCR reads with MiXCR, one row per CDR3 protein. This table has under 25,000 distinct CDR3 sequences, 6% appearing once. The source was skin, collected from a tuberculin skin test site. The receptors were sampled from an adult in good health. Both conserved end residues are part of each CDR3. D genes are given only for firm matches. For some rows the clone size is stated as once, few or many, or as a class when expanded; others skip it.

D gene,clone size,V gene,J gene,CDR3 protein,CDR3 DNA
TRBD2,.,TRBV5-1,TRBJ2-1,CASSSGKELAGATYNEQFF,TGCGCCAGCAGCTCGGGCAAAGAGCTAGCGGGAGCCACCTACAATGAGCAGTTCTTC
TRBD1,medium-sized,TRBV5-4,TRBJ2-7,CASSAQTGLYEQYF,TGTGCCAGCAGCGCACAGACAGGGCTCTACGAGCAGTACTTC
TRBD1,many,TRBV7-9,TRBJ2-5,CASSTGTGGQETQYF,TGTGCCAGCAGCACAGGGACAGGGGGACAAGAGACCCAGTACTTC
.,many,TRBV29-1,TRBJ2-5,CSVAHRVQETQYF,TGCAGCGTGGCACACAGAGTTCAAGAGACCCAGTACTTC
.,.,TRBV19,TRBJ1-5,CASSMAQNSNQPQHF,TGTGCCAGTAGTATGGCTCAGAATAGCAATCAGCCCCAGCATTTT
TRBD2,many,TRBV4-3,TRBJ2-1,CASSQDIAAGGNEQFF,TGCGCCAGCAGCCAAGATATCGCGGCGGGAGGAAATGAGCAGTTCTTC
TRBD2,.,TRBV5-4,TRBJ2-1,CASSPGTAEGLAGEGHEQFF,TGTGCCAGCAGCCCGGGGACAGCCGAGGGACTAGCGGGAGAAGGGCATGAGCAGTTCTTC
TRBD1,.,TRBV7-8,TRBJ2-3,CASSLVAGGSDTQYF,TGTGCCAGCAGCTTAGTAGCAGGGGGCTCAGATACGCAGTATTTT
.,many,TRBV7-8,TRBJ2-5,CASSQAETQYF,TGTGCCAGCAGCCAGGCCGAGACCCAGTACTTC
.,few,TRBV19,TRBJ2-3,CASSPASLDTQYF,TGTGCCAGTAGTCCAGCTAGCTTGGATACGCAGTATTTT
.,.,TRBV5-5,TRBJ1-1,CASSLDRANTEAFF,TGTGCCAGCAGCTTGGATCGAGCGAACACTGAAGCTTTCTTT
TRBD1,.,TRBV29-1,TRBJ1-2,CSVALSDRANYGYTF,TGCAGCGTTGCGCTGAGCGACAGGGCTAACTATGGCTACACCTTC
.,medium-sized,TRBV28,TRBJ2-7,CASSFSNSKYEQYF,TGTGCCAGCAGTTTTAGCAACAGCAAGTACGAGCAGTACTTC
.,.,TRBV27,TRBJ2-7,CASSLSYGADKAYEQYF,TGTGCCAGCAGTTTATCGTACGGGGCTGATAAGGCCTACGAGCAGTACTTC
.,few,TRBV7-2,TRBJ1-1,CASTMGGWNTEAFF,TGTGCCAGCACCATGGGGGGCTGGAACACTGAAGCTTTCTTT
.,many,TRBV25-1,TRBJ2-3,CASSGGLIHTDTQYF,TGTGCCAGCAGTGGGGGACTGATTCACACAGATACGCAGTATTTT
.,.,TRBV23-1,TRBJ1-5,CASSHPDSNQPQHF,TGCGCCAGCAGTCATCCCGATAGCAATCAGCCCCAGCATTTT
.,many,TRBV10-3,TRBJ2-1,CAISGTHNEQFF,TGTGCCATCAGTGGGACTCACAATGAGCAGTTCTTC
.,many,TRBV9,TRBJ1-3,CASSPEVGVGNTIYF,TGTGCCAGCAGCCCCGAGGTGGGGGTTGGAAACACCATATATTTT
.,.,TRBV4-3,TRBJ1-3,CASSQDGGGNTIYF,TGCGCCAGCAGCCAAGATGGGGGTGGAAACACCATATATTTT
.,.,TRBV19,TRBJ1-1,CASKLQGGTEAFF,TGTGCCAGTAAGTTGCAGGGTGGCACTGAAGCTTTCTTT
.,many,TRBV6-5,TRBJ2-5,CASSPAWQETQYF,TGTGCCAGCAGCCCAGCCTGGCAAGAGACCCAGTACTTC
.,many,TRBV4-3,TRBJ2-5,CASSQDRSETQYF,TGCGCCAGCAGCCAAGATAGGTCAGAGACCCAGTACTTC
.,many,TRBV5-1,TRBJ2-4,CASSLAGANIQYF,TGCGCCAGCAGCTTGGCCGGGGCTAACATTCAGTACTTC
TRBD2,many,TRBV18,TRBJ2-3,CASSTTSGRADTQYF,TGTGCCAGCTCAACTACTAGCGGGAGGGCAGATACGCAGTATTTT
.,many,TRBV20-1,TRBJ1-5,CSARGNRVSNQPQHF,TGCAGTGCTAGAGGTAATAGGGTGAGCAATCAGCCCCAGCATTTT
TRBD1,.,TRBV7-2,TRBJ2-3,CASSPRTGGARTDTQYF,TGTGCCAGCAGCCCGAGGACAGGGGGCGCGAGAACAGATACGCAGTATTTT
.,many,TRBV6-2/TRBV6-3,TRBJ1-2,CASSTQAGYGYTF,TGTGCCAGCAGTACCCAGGCGGGCTATGGCTACACCTTC
.,many,TRBV29-1,TRBJ2-2,CSVETAGQNTGELFF,TGCAGCGTTGAAACGGCGGGGCAGAACACCGGGGAGCTGTTTTTT
.,few,TRBV3-1,TRBJ1-2,CASRNRAGVGYTF,TGTGCCAGCAGGAACAGGGCAGGGGTTGGCTACACCTTC
.,many,TRBV20-1,TRBJ2-6,CSARSGAGANVLTF,TGCAGTGCTAGGTCAGGGGCCGGGGCCAACGTCCTGACTTTC
TRBD2,many,TRBV5-4,TRBJ2-2,CASSSGTSGTGELFF,TGTGCCAGCAGCTCCGGGACTAGCGGGACCGGGGAGCTGTTTTTT
TRBD2,many,TRBV6-5,TRBJ2-7,CASSSPGLAAPYEQYF,TGTGCCAGCAGTTCACCGGGACTAGCAGCCCCCTACGAGCAGTACTTC
TRBD2,few,TRBV28,TRBJ2-5,CASSFFSTSGIQETQYF,TGTGCCAGCAGTTTTTTTTCGACTAGCGGGATTCAAGAGACCCAGTACTTC
TRBD2,many,TRBV6-2/TRBV6-3,TRBJ2-1,CASSDGLAGPFGNEQFF,TGTGCCAGCAGTGACGGACTAGCGGGGCCTTTCGGCAATGAGCAGTTCTTC
.,.,TRBV7-2,TRBJ2-3,CASSRITDTQYF,TGTGCCAGCAGCCGTATTACAGATACGCAGTATTTT
.,many,TRBV25-1,TRBJ2-2,CASSVANAGELFF,TGTGCCAGCAGTGTGGCGAACGCCGGGGAGCTGTTTTTT
TRBD1,.,TRBV7-8,TRBJ2-2,CASSSTGGADTGELFF,TGTGCCAGCAGCTCCACAGGGGGCGCCGACACCGGGGAGCTGTTTTTT
TRBD2,.,TRBV7-9,TRBJ2-3,CASSLGMTSGYTDTQYF,TGTGCCAGCAGCTTGGGCATGACTAGCGGGTACACAGATACGCAGTATTTT
TRBD2,many,TRBV30,TRBJ2-3,CAWAKLAGGDTQYF,TGTGCCTGGGCCAAACTAGCGGGAGGAGATACGCAGTATTTT
TRBD2,few,TRBV12-3/TRBV12-4,TRBJ2-7,CASSWGMREEYEQYF,TGTGCCAGCAGTTGGGGGATGCGGGAGGAGTACGAGCAGTACTTC
.,few,TRBV7-2,TRBJ1-5,CASSLEGRQPQHF,TGTGCCAGCAGCTTAGAGGGCCGGCAGCCCCAGCATTTT
TRBD1,.,TRBV18,TRBJ2-1,CASSPEGAGEQFF,TGTGCCAGCTCACCAGAGGGGGCGGGTGAGCAGTTCTTC
TRBD2,many,TRBV5-5,TRBJ2-3,CASSIGTSGRTDTQYF,TGTGCCAGCAGCATCGGGACTAGCGGGCGCACAGATACGCAGTATTTT
.,many,TRBV5-1,TRBJ2-7,CASSFAHEQYF,TGCGCCAGCAGCTTTGCTCACGAGCAGTACTTC
.,many,TRBV7-2,TRBJ2-7,CASGPGGSYEQYF,TGTGCCAGCGGACCCGGGGGTTCCTACGAGCAGTACTTC
TRBD1,.,TRBV20-1,TRBJ1-2,CSATDRGVYGYTF,TGCAGTGCAACGGACAGGGGGGTATATGGCTACACCTTC
.,few,TRBV9,TRBJ2-5,CASSVYRVDETQYF,TGTGCCAGCAGCGTCTACAGGGTCGATGAGACCCAGTACTTC
TRBD2,.,TRBV27,TRBJ2-1,CASSQRTSGYSYNEQFF,TGTGCCAGCAGTCAAAGGACTAGCGGATACTCCTACAATGAGCAGTTCTTC
.,medium-sized,TRBV24-1,TRBJ2-1,CATSDWGRGDDNEQFF,TGTGCCACCAGTGATTGGGGCAGGGGGGACGACAATGAGCAGTTCTTC
TRBD1,many,TRBV13,TRBJ1-1,CASSRSEDRAPEAFF,TGTGCCAGCAGTCGAAGCGAAGACAGGGCCCCTGAAGCTTTCTTT
.,few,TRBV7-2,TRBJ1-1,CASSSQGSTEAFF,TGTGCCAGCAGCTCGCAAGGGTCCACTGAAGCTTTCTTT
.,many,TRBV18,TRBJ2-3,CASSPVDKTDTQYF,TGTGCCAGCTCACCTGTCGACAAGACAGATACGCAGTATTTT
.,.,TRBV23-1,TRBJ2-2,CASSHFSAGELFF,TGCGCCAGCAGTCATTTTTCGGCCGGGGAGCTGTTTTTT
.,once,TRBV27,TRBJ2-2,CASSLAGLNTGELFF,TGTGCCAGCAGTTTAGCGGGACTTAACACCGGGGAGCTGTTTTTT
.,many,TRBV4-3,TRBJ2-6,CASSQDFGQASGANVLTF,TGCGCCAGCAGCCAAGATTTCGGGCAGGCCTCTGGGGCCAACGTCCTGACTTTC
.,many,TRBV3-1,TRBJ2-7,CASSPPRTPYEQYF,TGTGCCAGCAGCCCCCCCCGGACACCCTACGAGCAGTACTTC
.,many,TRBV6-5,TRBJ1-5,CASSRRGNGNQPQHF,TGTGCCAGCAGTCGGCGGGGGAATGGCAATCAGCCCCAGCATTTT
.,few,TRBV20-1,TRBJ2-3,CSARDPHAGAPLGDTQYF,TGCAGTGCTAGAGATCCTCATGCAGGGGCCCCCCTAGGAGATACGCAGTATTTT